The 19 T cell receptor beta chains presented below share a single source sample, sequenced in a study of shared clonotypes between healthy human individuals. Here immunoSEQ multiplex PCR was the method, and the copy in TCRdb shows in-frame clones only, minus some. This table has roughly 2,000,000 clones, about 95% appearing once. Naive CD8 cells were CD45RO-negative, positively selected for CCR7, excluding terminally differentiated effector memory CD45RA+ cells. Sequenced sample: naive CD8+ T cells sorted from blood. All receptors come from a man in his late teens or twenties in good health.

V usage is TRBV7-9 and J usage is TRBJ2-5; TRBD1 agrees at 8 bases. The CDR3 totals 16 residues. V dropped 5 bases and J dropped 0; count of bases not matched to a gene: 8. The V gene's germline CDR1 is SEHNR and CDR2 FQNEAQ (reference sequence). This CDR3 is CASSPPTGVYQETQYF. The CDR3 DNA is TGTGCCAGCAGCCCACCGACAGGGGTGTACCAAGAGACCCAGTACTTC. The entire variable domain, with the rest obtained from reference TRBV7-9 and TRBJ2-5, is as follows: DTGVSQNPRHKITKRGQNVTFRCDPISEHNRLYWYRQTLGQGPEFLTYFQNEAQLEKSRLLSDRFSAERPKGSFSTLEIQRTEQGDSAMYLCASSPPTGVYQETQYFGPGTRLLVL.

The chain joins TRBV4-2 to TRBJ1-5, with D perhaps TRBD1 (5 bases). CDR3 length equals 15 residues. Germline loops: CDR1 LGHNA, CDR2 YNFKEQ. V was trimmed by 4 bases and J by 4 bases, leaving 14 bases between them. The CDR3, as DNA: TGTGCCAGCAGCCTGATATGGGGGGGGAATCAGCCCCAGCATTTT. Protein: CASSLIWGGNQPQHF.

Only one count was recorded for this clone. This chain links TRBV5-1 with TRBJ2-3, with TRBD1 identical over 7 bases. The CDR3 has 15 amino acids. Germline V lookup: CDR1 SGHRS, CDR2 YFSETQ. Losses at the gene ends were 4 bases for V and 1 base for J; bases not matched to a gene: 6. CDR3 in DNA: TGCGCCAGCAGCAGGAACAGGGGACGCACAGATACGCAGTATTTT. Translation gives CASSRNRGRTDTQYF.

The chain is built from TRBV19 and TRBJ2-1; TRBD1 might be the D (6 bases). The germline gives CDR1 LNHDA, CDR2 SQIVND (reference sequence). This CDR3 has 16 residues. Trimming pared 5 bases from V and 3 bases from J, leaving 17 bases between. The CDR3 DNA is TGTGCCAGTAGTCCGGTCCGGGACATGGACTACAATGAGCAGTTCTTC. Protein sequence: CASSPVRDMDYNEQFF.

This rearrangement joins TRBV7-9 to TRBJ1-5; D may be TRBD1 (5 bases). The CDR3 sequence is 12 residues long. The germline gives CDR1 SEHNR, CDR2 FQNEAQ (reference sequence). V lost 1 base and J lost 9, with 7 bases in between. In DNA form, the CDR3 reads TGTGCCAGCAGCTTAGAGGGGTGGCCCCAGCATTTT. Translating it yields CASSLEGWPQHF.

To note about this clone: Other DNA sequences in this specimen translate into the identical CDR3. J is TRBJ2-6 and V is TRBV5-6; D may be TRBD1 or TRBD2 (5 bases each). The CDR3 length is 14 residues. Trimming left V 5 bases short and J 2 bases short, with 8 bases between. Germline lookup yields CDR1 SGHDT and CDR2 YYEEEE. The CDR3 DNA is TGTGCCAGCAGTTGGGGGACTGGGGCCAACGTCCTGACTTTC. As protein: CASSWGTGANVLTF.

The V and J genes are TRBV4-1 and TRBJ2-7, with TRBD2 identical over 7 bases. The CDR3 is 14 residues long. Germline CDR1 and CDR2: MGHRA and YSYEKL. Germline trimming cut 4 bases from V and 4 bases from J; bases unmatched to any gene: 7. CDR3 loop: CASSPPAGAYEQYF. CDR3 in DNA: TGCGCCAGCAGCCCACCCGCGGGAGCTTACGAGCAGTACTTC.

The chain uses TRBV14 and TRBJ2-4; D remains ambiguous. The CDR3 is 17 amino acids. Germline V gives CDR1 SGHDN, CDR2 FVKESK. V lost 0 bases, J lost 1 base, and 13 bases lay in between. CDR3 in DNA: TGTGCCAGCAGCCAAGATTGGCCAGAAGGGGCCAAAAACATTCAGTACTTC. Translation gives CASSQDWPEGAKNIQYF. Variable domain in full (rest from reference TRBV14 and TRBJ2-4): EAGVTQFPSHSVIEKGQTVTLRCDPISGHDNLYWYRRVMGKEIKFLLHFVKESKQDESGMPNNRFLAERTGGTYSTLKVQPAELEDSGVYFCASSQDWPEGAKNIQYFGAGTRLSVL.

The chain uses TRBV30 and TRBJ1-1, with D uncertain. The germline V gene has CDR1 GTSNPN and CDR2 SVGIG (reference sequence). This CDR3 is 16 amino acids long. V was shortened by 0 bases and J by 1 base, with 15 bases between the two germline ends. Here the CDR3 reads CAWSVFWAARNTEAFF. The CDR3 DNA sequence: TGTGCCTGGAGTGTATTTTGGGCAGCTAGGAACACTGAAGCTTTCTTT.

This chain connects TRBV5-4 to TRBJ1-1; D may be TRBD1 (5 bases). The V and J ends lost 4 bases and 4 bases respectively, with 17 bases between them. Germline V gives CDR1 SGHNT, CDR2 YYREEE (reference sequence). The CDR3 has 15 amino acids. CDR3 sequence: CASSPSRGESTEAFF. The CDR3 region has the DNA TGTGCCAGCAGCCCGTCTCGGGGGGAGAGCACTGAAGCTTTCTTT.

The chain is built from TRBV28 and TRBJ1-4; D remains ambiguous. Deletions cut 3 bases from V and 4 bases from J, with 9 bases between. CDR3 size: 14 residues. CDR1 and CDR2 from the germline V gene are MDHEN and SYDVKM. CDR3 sequence reads: CASSLGSLNEKLFF. CDR3 bases: TGTGCCAGCAGTTTGGGCAGCCTTAATGAAAAACTGTTTTTT. Looking up the rest from reference TRBV28 and TRBJ1-4 gives the full variable domain: DVKVTQSSRYLVKRTGEKVFLECVQDMDHENMFWYRQDPGLGLRLIYFSYDVKMKEKGDIPEGYSVSREKKERFSLILESASTNQTSMYLCASSLGSLNEKLFFGSGTQLSVL.

This clone was observed once. The gene calls are TRBV6-6 and TRBJ2-3; tentative D call: TRBD1 (5 bases). The CDR3 loop spans 14 amino acids. Trimming took off 2 bases at V and 2 bases at J, with 8 bases between the two ends. CDR1 is MNHNY, CDR2 SVGAGI, per germline (reference sequence). Here the CDR3 reads CASSYDSFTDTQYF. The CDR3 nucleotides read TGTGCCAGCAGTTACGACAGCTTCACAGATACGCAGTATTTT.

The J gene is TRBJ2-2, the V gene TRBV29-1, with TRBD1 as a possible D gene (6 bases). Looked up from germline, CDR1 is SQVTM and CDR2 is ANQGSEA. Trimming left V 6 bases short and J 8 bases short, with 13 bases between. The CDR3 covers 12 residues. The CDR3 nucleotides read TGCAGCGTAGAAAGGGGGAATGGGGAGCTGTTTTTT. Translation: CSVERGNGELFF.

About this clone itself: This sample also contains other DNA sequences that code for the same CDR3. The chain couples TRBV5-6 to TRBJ2-5; D remains unclear. This CDR3 has 13 residues. The V end lost 1 base, the J end lost 2 bases, and 6 bases lay between the germline ends. Looked up from germline, CDR1 is SGHDT and CDR2 is YYEEEE. CDR3 DNA sequence: TGTGCCAGCAGCTTGCAAATACAAGAGACCCAGTACTTC. Residues: CASSLQIQETQYF.

The rearrangement joins TRBV7-9 to TRBJ2-7; D ambiguous. Trimming pared 5 bases from V and 3 bases from J, leaving 11 bases between. The germline gives CDR1 SEHNR, CDR2 FQNEAQ (reference sequence). The CDR3 totals 13 residues. This CDR3 is CASSHRVGYEQYF. CDR3 sequence (DNA): TGTGCCAGCAGCCACCGGGTAGGCTACGAGCAGTACTTC.

The chain is built from TRBV9 and TRBJ1-1, with D perhaps TRBD1 (6 bases). Germline CDR1 SGDLS, CDR2 YYNGEE. The CDR3 extends over 14 amino acids. With 0 bases removed from V and 5 bases from J, the gap between germline ends came to 11 bases. Here the CDR3 reads CASSVATTGTEAFF. In nucleotides, the CDR3 is TGTGCCAGCAGCGTAGCTACGACAGGAACTGAAGCTTTCTTT.

The rearrangement uses TRBV4-1 and TRBJ2-3; 12 bases map to TRBD2. The germline gives CDR1 MGHRA, CDR2 YSYEKL. The V gene end was trimmed by 5 bases and the J gene end by 1 base; junction bases not matched to a gene: 4. The CDR3 extends over 16 amino acids. Here the CDR3 DNA reads TGCGCCAGCAGCGGACGACTAGCGGGGGGCACAGATACGCAGTATTTT. Protein: CASSGRLAGGTDTQYF.

J is TRBJ2-7 and V is TRBV18, with D perhaps TRBD2 (6 bases). Trimming took 0 bases from V and 4 from J, leaving 16 bases between them. The germline V gene encodes CDR1 KGHSH and CDR2 LQKENI. This CDR3 is 16 amino acids long. DNA of the CDR3: TGTGCCAGCTCACCACCGCGGACTACCCCTGGTTACGAGCAGTACTTC. This codes for CASSPPRTTPGYEQYF.

V gene TRBV13 combines with J gene TRBJ1-2; 9 positions agree with TRBD1. Trimming at V came to 4 bases and at J to 3 bases, leaving 21 bases not matched to a gene. The CDR3 has 20 residues. Germline CDR1 is PRHDT and CDR2 is FYEKMQ (reference sequence). The CDR3 reads CASSSPQAGTGTDVDYGYTF. As DNA, the CDR3 is TGTGCCAGCAGCTCACCACAAGCCGGGACAGGGACCGATGTTGACTATGGCTACACCTTC.